The entry below gives a single TCR beta chain sequence along with its context. Trimming took 4 bases from V and 7 from J; bases not matched to a gene: 10. The CDR3 covers 18 residues. Germline lookup yields CDR1 SGHTA and CDR2 FQGNSA. These data belong to a study of blood T cell repertoires in COVID-19. Study summary: The United States, Italy and Spain were the sources of the acute and convalescent COVID-19 samples.

The method was immunoSEQ multiplex PCR; TCRdb's version includes in-frame clones alone and lacks a portion of them. The sample holds tens of thousands of clones, around 87% seen once. The specimen was peripheral blood. This chain links TRBV7-2 with TRBJ2-4, with 16 positions matching TRBD2. The sequence was obtained from a woman aged 80 or over with active or convalescent COVID-19. DNA of the CDR3: TGTGCCAGCAGCTCTACCGGGACTAGCGGGGGGGCGTGGAACATTCAGTACTTC. Amino acids: CASSSTGTSGGAWNIQYF.